What follows are 9 T cell receptor beta chains derived from one specimen sequenced in a study of T cell repertoires in cytomegalovirus infection. These receptors are not linked to any known antigen. TCRdb re-derived calls from the reads in MiXCR, one entry per CDR3 protein. The table lists 600,000 to 700,000 distinct CDR3 sequences, 33% of them singletons. Sequenced material: cultured PBMCs, taken from culture after CMV antigen stimulation. These receptors all come from a human donor in good health (CMV status not recorded). Some clones in this sample may be carry-over from other donors' samples.

This clonotype was counted a few times. The rearrangement links TRBV7-6 to TRBJ2-5; D not resolved. CDR3 length: 14 residues. Trimming removed 3 bases at V and 3 bases at J, with 11 bases between. Germline CDR1 SGHVS, CDR2 FNYEAQ. For the CDR3, the DNA is TGTGCCAGCAGCTTCGGACCCCGTAAAGAGACCCAGTACTTC. It specifies CASSFGPRKETQYF.

This clonotype has ten or more counts. The chain joins TRBV28 to TRBJ2-1; 8 positions match TRBD1. CDR3 size: 13 residues. Germline V gene data show CDR1 as MDHEN and CDR2 as SYDVKM. The junction had 6 bases not matched to a gene; V was cut back by 6 bases and J by 8 bases. The CDR3 loop reads CASSHTGGYEQFF. Here the CDR3 DNA reads TGTGCCAGCAGCCATACAGGGGGATATGAGCAGTTCTTC.

The chain combines TRBV7-8 with TRBJ1-5; a weak D match, TRBD1 (6 bases). Germline V gene lookup returns CDR1 SGHVS and CDR2 FQNEAQ. The CDR3 sequence is 13 residues long. V gave up 4 bases and J gave up 6 bases, with 10 bases separating them. The DNA for the CDR3 is TGTGCCAGCAGCTCAGGGGTTGGTCAGCCCCAGCATTTT. It codes for CASSSGVGQPQHF.

V gene TRBV7-2 combines with J gene TRBJ2-1; 9 bases are a match to TRBD2. CDR3 size: 16 residues. V gave up 1 base and J gave up 5 bases; unmatched junction bases: 6. Germline V gene sequence: CDR1 SGHTA, CDR2 FQGNSA. The CDR3 sequence: CASSLVGGGADNEQFF. CDR3 bases: TGTGCCAGCAGCTTAGTCGGCGGGGGGGCCGACAATGAGCAGTTCTTC.

V is TRBV27 and J is TRBJ2-3; tentatively, D is TRBD2 (5 bases). This CDR3 is 12 amino acids long. Germline V gene sequence: CDR1 MNHEY, CDR2 SMNVEV (reference sequence). V lost 9 bases, J lost 5 bases, and 12 bases lay in between. The CDR3 DNA sequence: TGTGCCAGTCGGACCAGCGGAGATACGCAGTATTTT. Amino acids: CASRTSGDTQYF.

In this sample, this clonotype turned up a few times. This chain joins TRBV12-3 or TRBV12-4 and TRBJ2-1; D uncertain. This CDR3 is built from 15 residues. V lost 6 bases to trimming and J lost 3 bases, with 15 bases between them. The CDR3: CASSQMGFRYNEQFF. The CDR3 DNA reads as TGTGCCAGCAGCCAAATGGGGTTCCGCTACAATGAGCAGTTCTTC.

This chain uses TRBV5-3 with TRBJ2-3; TRBD2 matches at 9 bases. TRBV5-3 is sorted into the ORF group, with uncertain function. V lost 8 bases, J lost 6 bases, and 16 bases stayed unmatched. The CDR3 totals 16 residues. The CDR3 spells CASSPGGGLAGDTQYF. The CDR3 bases are TGTGCCAGCAGCCCGGGGGGGGGACTAGCTGGCGATACGCAGTATTTT.

The chain has TRBV7-9 and TRBJ1-6; the D gene is possibly TRBD1 (6 bases). Germline V gene sequence: CDR1 SEHNR, CDR2 FQNEAQ (reference sequence). The CDR3 sequence is 14 residues long. V was cut by 8 bases and J by 7 bases, with 15 bases left in between. The CDR3 region has the DNA TGTGCCAGCCGGGGGGGCAGCCTAAATTCACCCCTCCACTTT. Protein sequence: CASRGGSLNSPLHF.

The CDR3 sequence: CASRNLAGTDRLAAYSRITDTQYF. Written as DNA, the CDR3 is TGTGCCAGCAGGAATCTAGCCGGGACAGACAGACTAGCGGCTTACTCACGAATCACAGATACGCAGTATTTT. The chain uses TRBV6-1 and TRBJ2-3, with 9 bases aligning to TRBD2. Germline lookup yields CDR1 MNHNS and CDR2 SASEGT. The CDR3 runs to 24 residues. The trim removed 6 bases at V and 2 bases at J, leaving 33 bases unmatched.